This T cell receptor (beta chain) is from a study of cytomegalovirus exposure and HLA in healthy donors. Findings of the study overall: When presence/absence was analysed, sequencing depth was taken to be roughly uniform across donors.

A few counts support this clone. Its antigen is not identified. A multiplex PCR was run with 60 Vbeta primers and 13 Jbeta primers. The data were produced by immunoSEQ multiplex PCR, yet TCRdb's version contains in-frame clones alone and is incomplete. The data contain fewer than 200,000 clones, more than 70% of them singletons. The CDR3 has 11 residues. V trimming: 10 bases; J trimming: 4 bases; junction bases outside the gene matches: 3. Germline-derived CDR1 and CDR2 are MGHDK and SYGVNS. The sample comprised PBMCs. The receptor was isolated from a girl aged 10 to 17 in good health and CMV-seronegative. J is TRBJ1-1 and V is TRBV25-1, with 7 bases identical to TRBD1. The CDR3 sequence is CATSGGTEAFF. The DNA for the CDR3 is TGTGCCACCTCAGGGGGCACTGAAGCTTTCTTT.